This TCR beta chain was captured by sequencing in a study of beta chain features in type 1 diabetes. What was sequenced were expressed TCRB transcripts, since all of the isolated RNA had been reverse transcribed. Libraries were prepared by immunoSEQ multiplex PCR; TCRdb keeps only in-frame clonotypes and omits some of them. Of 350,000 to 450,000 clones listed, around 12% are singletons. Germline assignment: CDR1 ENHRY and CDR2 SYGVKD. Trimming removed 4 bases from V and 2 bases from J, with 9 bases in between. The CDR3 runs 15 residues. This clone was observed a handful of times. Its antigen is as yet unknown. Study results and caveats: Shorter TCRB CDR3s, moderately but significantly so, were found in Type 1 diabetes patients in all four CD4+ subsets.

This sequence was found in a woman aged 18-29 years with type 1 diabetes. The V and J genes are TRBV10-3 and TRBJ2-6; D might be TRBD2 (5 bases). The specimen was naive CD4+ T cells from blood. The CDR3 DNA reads TGTGCCATCAGTGGGTCCGGGGCTGGGGCCAACGTCCTGACTTTC. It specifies CAISGSGAGANVLTF.